This entry lists 26 T cell receptor beta chains sequenced from one sample in a study of blood T cell repertoires in COVID-19. Data came from immunoSEQ multiplex PCR; TCRdb stores just in-frame clones and leaves some out. The sample has roughly 100,000 clones; almost 90% are singletons. Sequenced sample: peripheral blood. These TCRs come from a human donor in a cohort sampled during active COVID-19.

The J gene is TRBJ1-2, the V gene TRBV30; D gene ambiguous. CDR1 GTSNPN and CDR2 SVGIG come from the germline V gene (reference sequence). Trimming pared 0 bases from V and 8 bases from J, leaving 7 bases between. The CDR3 has 11 residues. CDR3 sequence: CAWSVPGGYTF. CDR3 DNA sequence: TGTGCCTGGAGTGTACCGGGGGGCTACACCTTC.

The chain combines TRBV7-3 with TRBJ1-1; 10 nucleotides align to TRBD1. The junction had 7 bases not matched to a gene; V was cut back by 1 base and J by 5 bases. Germline CDR1 and CDR2: SGHTA and FQGTGA. The CDR3 runs to 16 residues. The CDR3 spells CASSLIPTGGFTEAFF. CDR3 coding DNA: TGTGCCAGCAGCTTAATTCCGACAGGGGGCTTTACTGAAGCTTTCTTT.

This chain uses TRBV11-2 with TRBJ1-4; no clear D. The CDR3 is 14 residues long. In germline, CDR1 is SGHAT, CDR2 FQNNGV. The V gene lost 3 bases and the J gene lost 7 bases, with 12 bases spanning the gap. The DNA of the CDR3 is TGTGCCAGCAGCTTCTCGGTGGGGAGTGAAAAACTGTTTTTT. As protein: CASSFSVGSEKLFF.

J is TRBJ2-3 and V is TRBV5-8, with D hard to call. Germline loops: CDR1 SGHTS, CDR2 YDEGEE. V was pared by 4 bases and J by 4 bases, with 10 bases between. The CDR3 is 13 amino acids. The CDR3 nucleotides are TGTGCCAGCAGCCTACTGAGTCCAGATACGCAGTATTTT. This encodes CASSLLSPDTQYF.

The V call is TRBV30, the J call TRBJ2-5; 8 bases match TRBD2. The germline gives CDR1 GTSNPN, CDR2 SVGIG (reference sequence). The junction had 9 bases not matched to a gene; V was cut back by 1 base and J by 5 bases. The CDR3 has 15 residues. DNA of the CDR3: TGTGCCTGGAGTGGCCGAGCGGGGGTCGGGGAGACCCAGTACTTC. It is translated as CAWSGRAGVGETQYF.

The genes are TRBV2 and TRBJ1-1; the match to TRBD1 covers 7 bases. V lost 5 bases to trimming and J lost 1 base; unmatched junction nucleotides: 1. Germline CDR1 and CDR2: SNHLY and FYNNEI. The length of the CDR3 is 13 residues. The CDR3, as DNA: TGTGCCAGCAGTCGACAGGGGAACACTGAAGCTTTCTTT. It encodes CASSRQGNTEAFF.

This clone was observed a single time. Written as DNA, the CDR3 is TGTAATCTAGCGGGAGGCAGCCAAGAGACCCAGTACTTC. Translating it yields CNLAGGSQETQYF. The chain recombines TRBV3-1 (or the pseudogene TRBV3-2) with TRBJ2-5; 11 bases agree with TRBD2. This CDR3 is 13 amino acids long. Looked up from germline, CDR1 is LGHDT and CDR2 is YNNKEL (reference sequence).

J is TRBJ2-7 and V is TRBV3-1 (or the pseudogene TRBV3-2); 8 bases line up with TRBD2. The germline CDR1 and CDR2 sequences are LGHDT and YNNKEL (reference sequence). This CDR3 has 14 residues. V trimming: 4 bases; J trimming: 3 bases; junction bases outside the gene matches: 5. For the CDR3, the DNA is TGTGCCAGCAGCCCGGGGACTAGACTCTACGAGCAGTACTTC. It codes for CASSPGTRLYEQYF.

The chain couples TRBV2 to TRBJ1-1, with TRBD1 matching 7 bases. This CDR3 has 16 residues. With V trimmed by 4 bases and J by 0 bases, 8 bases remained unmatched. Germline CDR1 reads SNHLY; CDR2 reads FYNNEI. The CDR3 spells CASSVRQGVMNTEAFF. The CDR3 nucleotides are TGTGCCAGCAGTGTGCGACAGGGCGTCATGAACACTGAAGCTTTCTTT.

The chain employs TRBV4-3 and TRBJ2-1; TRBD2 agrees at 11 bases. The CDR3 has 15 residues. V shed 8 bases and J 9 bases; nucleotides not matched to a gene: 12. CDR1 is LGHNA, CDR2 YSLEER, per germline. CDR3 nucleotide sequence: TGCGCCAGCCGCTCCTCTAGCGGGAGGCGGGGTGAGCAGTTCTTC. Translating it yields CASRSSSGRRGEQFF.

The chain is built from TRBV4-1 and TRBJ2-1, with D unresolved. This CDR3 is 11 amino acids long. V was shortened by 3 bases and J by 15 bases, with 12 bases between the two germline ends. Germline loops: CDR1 MGHRA, CDR2 YSYEKL. CDR3 sequence (DNA): TGCGCCAGCAGCCAGAGTCATGTCTGGTTCTTC. Translating gives CASSQSHVWFF.

The V gene is TRBV4-3, the J gene TRBJ2-1; TRBD1 matches at 8 bases. CDR1 is LGHNA, CDR2 YSLEER, per germline. This CDR3 comprises 16 residues. V trimming: 4 bases; J trimming: 0 bases; junction bases outside the gene matches: 5. CDR3 amino acids: CASSLKTGVSYNEQFF. The CDR3 nucleotides read TGCGCCAGCAGCCTGAAGACAGGGGTCTCCTACAATGAGCAGTTCTTC.

In this sample, this clone turned up a few times. The chain couples TRBV19 to TRBJ1-5, with D maybe TRBD1 (6 bases). Germline CDR1 is LNHDA and CDR2 is SQIVND (reference sequence). This CDR3 has 13 residues. The V and J ends lost 8 bases and 0 bases respectively, with 8 bases between them. This CDR3 reads CASGGNSNQPQHF. The DNA for the CDR3 is TGTGCCAGTGGGGGCAATAGCAATCAGCCCCAGCATTTT.

The genes are TRBV6-1 and TRBJ2-7; 14 nucleotides line up with TRBD2. This CDR3 spans 15 amino acids. The germline CDR1 and CDR2 sequences are MNHNS and SASEGT. V lost 7 bases, J lost 4 bases, and 6 bases stayed unmatched. The CDR3, as DNA: TGTGCCAGCACCCGAGGGACTAGCGGGAGTTACGAGCAGTACTTC. Amino acid sequence: CASTRGTSGSYEQYF.

This clone occurred once. The rearrangement joins TRBV19 to TRBJ1-4; the match to TRBD1 covers 9 bases. This CDR3 is 15 amino acids long. Looked up from germline, CDR1 is LNHDA and CDR2 is SQIVND (reference sequence). The junction had 5 bases not matched to a gene; V was cut back by 1 base and J by 8 bases. The CDR3 bases are TGTGCCAGTAGTATAGTGGGGACAGGGATGGAAAAACTGTTTTTT. Translating it yields CASSIVGTGMEKLFF.

The J gene is TRBJ2-2, the V gene TRBV12-3 or TRBV12-4; TRBD2 matches at 8 bases. V shed 11 bases, J shed 7 bases, and the junction held 9 bases outside the gene matches. This CDR3 region has 13 residues. This CDR3 reads CAWRGASNGELFF. For the CDR3, the DNA is TGTGCCTGGCGGGGGGCCTCTAACGGGGAGCTGTTTTTT.

The chain couples TRBV28 to TRBJ2-3; tentative D call: TRBD2 (7 bases). The CDR3 contains 15 residues. V lost 2 bases, J lost 3 bases, and 12 bases lay in between. Germline V gene lookup returns CDR1 MDHEN and CDR2 SYDVKM. The CDR3 DNA sequence: TGTGCCAGCAGTTTAGGGGGGGCCGGGACAGATACGCAGTATTTT. It is translated as CASSLGGAGTDTQYF.

This chain links TRBV30 with TRBJ2-3; TRBD2 agrees at 9 bases. V shed 4 bases, J shed 5 bases, and the junction held 13 bases outside the gene matches. The CDR3 contains 16 residues. Germline V gene data show CDR1 as GTSNPN and CDR2 as SVGIG (reference sequence). The CDR3: CAWTQFLAGVQDTQYF. The CDR3 coding sequence is TGTGCCTGGACCCAATTCTTAGCGGGAGTGCAAGATACGCAGTATTTT.

This clone was seen more than once but under ten times. This chain connects TRBV7-6 to TRBJ1-1, with 10 bases fitting TRBD1. CDR3 length equals 17 residues. The V gene's germline CDR1 is SGHVS and CDR2 FNYEAQ. J gave up 4 bases and V 0 bases, and 8 bases lay outside the gene matches. The CDR3 is CASSLAVGDRGLTEAFF. As DNA, the CDR3 is TGTGCCAGCAGCTTAGCGGTAGGAGACAGGGGGCTCACTGAAGCTTTCTTT.

The chain employs TRBV4-3 and TRBJ1-4, with 8 bases lining up with TRBD1. There are 16 residues in the CDR3. The junction had 12 bases not matched to a gene; V was cut back by 4 bases and J by 8 bases. Germline values: CDR1 LGHNA, CDR2 YSLEER. The CDR3 loop is CASSRLATGVREKLFF. The CDR3 nucleotides are TGCGCCAGCAGCCGGTTGGCGACAGGGGTACGGGAAAAACTGTTTTTT.

This clone was observed a handful of times. This chain connects TRBV19 to TRBJ1-4, with D perhaps matching TRBD1 (5 bases). Germline CDR1 and CDR2: LNHDA and SQIVND (reference sequence). Trimming cost V 4 bases and J 6 bases, with 18 bases left between them. CDR3 size: 16 residues. DNA of the CDR3: TGTGCCAGTAGTAGAATCACAGGAGGGCGTGATGAAAAACTGTTTTTT. As protein: CASSRITGGRDEKLFF.

This chain's CDR3 is CASSPAGTGNYGYTF. In nucleotides, the CDR3 is TGTGCCAGCAGTCCTGCCGGGACAGGGAACTATGGCTACACCTTC. The rearrangement uses TRBV28 and TRBJ1-2; 9 nucleotides align to TRBD1. CDR3 size: 15 residues. V gave up 5 bases and J gave up 2 bases; unmatched junction bases: 6. Germline CDR1 reads MDHEN; CDR2 reads SYDVKM.

This chain links TRBV10-1 with TRBJ1-2; D is unresolved. CDR3 size: 13 residues. V dropped 6 bases and J dropped 1 base, with 9 bases sitting between them. Germline lookup yields CDR1 WNHNN and CDR2 SYGVQD (reference sequence). The CDR3 protein is CASSPSLNYGYTF. The CDR3 DNA reads as TGCGCCAGCAGCCCCAGTCTTAACTATGGCTACACCTTC.

This chain connects TRBV6-5 to TRBJ1-1; 9 bases line up with TRBD1. With 1 base clipped from V and 3 bases from J, the junction kept 3 bases outside the gene matches. The V gene's germline CDR1 is MNHEY and CDR2 SVGAGI. The CDR3 has 15 amino acids. CDR3 bases: TGTGCCAGCAGTTACTTTACAGGGGGCGACACTGAAGCTTTCTTT. Protein sequence: CASSYFTGGDTEAFF.

The rearrangement joins TRBV3-1 (or the pseudogene TRBV3-2) to TRBJ2-6, with D uncertain. Germline V gives CDR1 LGHDT, CDR2 YNNKEL (reference sequence). CDR3 size: 18 residues. Trimming took 4 bases from V and 0 from J, leaving 16 bases between them. CDR3 coding DNA: TGTGCCAGCAGCCGCACACTTACTACCTCCTCTGGGGCCAACGTCCTGACTTTC. Amino acid sequence: CASSRTLTTSSGANVLTF.

The genes are TRBV28 and TRBJ2-7; 10 bases map to TRBD2. The V gene end was trimmed by 0 bases and the J gene end by 5 bases; junction bases not matched to a gene: 4. The CDR3 totals 15 residues. The V gene's germline CDR1 is MDHEN and CDR2 SYDVKM. Here the CDR3 reads CASSLWGTSAHEQYF. CDR3 bases: TGTGCCAGCAGTTTATGGGGGACTAGCGCCCACGAGCAGTACTTC.